This record covers a single TCR beta chain. Unmatched junction bases numbered 6, after V lost 1 base and J lost 6 bases. This CDR3 has 15 residues. Germline values: CDR1 KGHSH, CDR2 LQKENI. The data belong to a study of cytomegalovirus exposure and HLA in healthy donors. The PCR made use of 60 Vbeta and 13 Jbeta primers. Method: immunoSEQ multiplex PCR; TCRdb's copy keeps in-frame clones and lacks some. Of 90,000 to 150,000 clones in the sample, approximately 80% were seen once. The sequence was collected from a man aged 50-60 years in good health and CMV-seropositive. This sequence joins TRBV18 and TRBJ2-1, with 7 bases matching TRBD2. Material for sequencing was PBMCs. CDR3 DNA sequence: TGTGCCAGCTCACCACTCTCCACTAGCGCCAATGAGCAGTTCTTC. Amino acid sequence: CASSPLSTSANEQFF.